Listed here are 22 T cell receptor beta chains from one sample, sequenced in a study of blood T cell repertoires in COVID-19. Produced via immunoSEQ multiplex PCR; TCRdb's table is partial and in-frame only. The data hold 320,000 or so clones, with roughly 87% observed a single time. Sequenced sample: PBMCs or T cells enriched from blood (not recorded which). The receptors derive from a woman in her 30s who had recovered from COVID-19.

This clone was counted ten times or more. The J gene is TRBJ1-1, the V gene TRBV2; 7 bases are a match to TRBD1. This CDR3 is 14 amino acids long. Germline trimming cut 5 bases from V and 5 bases from J; bases unmatched to any gene: 8. The germline CDR1 and CDR2 sequences are SNHLY and FYNNEI. CDR3 region: CASSQRQGGTEAFF. The CDR3 DNA reads as TGTGCCAGCAGTCAAAGACAGGGCGGGACTGAAGCTTTCTTT.

The chain recombines TRBV7-8 with TRBJ2-5, with D possibly matching TRBD2 (6 bases). The CDR3 length is 16 residues. Per germline, CDR1 SGHVS and CDR2 FQNEAQ. Trimming removed 0 bases at V and 7 bases at J, with 18 bases between. The CDR3 coding sequence is TGTGCCAGCAGCTTAGCGAGGGCGGGGCCGACGGGGACCCAGTACTTC. It is translated as CASSLARAGPTGTQYF. The full variable domain, completed using reference TRBV7-8 and TRBJ2-5, is GAGVSQSPRYKVAKRGQDVALRCDPISGHVSLFWYQQALGQGPEFLTYFQNEAQLDKSGLPSDRFFAERPEGSVSTLKIQRTQQEDSAVYLCASSLARAGPTGTQYFGPGTRLLVL.

The chain employs TRBV6-5 and TRBJ1-4, with 8 bases lining up with TRBD1. This CDR3 is built from 15 residues. The V gene's germline CDR1 is MNHEY and CDR2 SVGAGI. The trim removed 6 bases at V and 5 bases at J, leaving 8 bases unmatched. In DNA, the CDR3 is TGTGCCAGCAGCACCTGGACAGGGCGGAATGAAAAACTGTTTTTT. Translating it yields CASSTWTGRNEKLFF.

V usage is TRBV3-1 (or the pseudogene TRBV3-2) and J usage is TRBJ1-5; maybe TRBD1 (6 bases). CDR3 size: 14 residues. Germline assignment: CDR1 LGHDT and CDR2 YNNKEL (reference sequence). Trimming left V 3 bases short and J 5 bases short, with 11 bases between. The CDR3 DNA sequence: TGTGCCAGCAGCCACCCACAGGGAGATCAGCCCCAGCATTTT. Its protein is CASSHPQGDQPQHF.

The chain couples TRBV12-3 or TRBV12-4 to TRBJ1-1; D is unclear. The V gene lost 3 bases and the J gene lost 2 bases, with 7 bases spanning the gap. The CDR3 totals 13 residues. The DNA for the CDR3 is TGTGCCAGCAGTTTTTACCTAAACACTGAAGCTTTCTTT. It encodes CASSFYLNTEAFF.

The V gene is TRBV7-9, the J gene TRBJ2-3, with TRBD2 matching over 10 bases. CDR3 length: 17 amino acids. V trimming: 2 bases; J trimming: 0 bases; junction bases outside the gene matches: 5. CDR1 and CDR2 from the germline V gene are SEHNR and FQNEAQ (reference sequence). CDR3 sequence (DNA): TGTGCCAGCAGCTTAACCCCGGGACTAGCGAGCACAGATACGCAGTATTTT. Protein sequence: CASSLTPGLASTDTQYF.

This rearrangement joins TRBV2 to TRBJ2-3, with D uncertain. Trimming stripped 3 bases from V and 0 bases from J, with 4 bases between. Germline loops: CDR1 SNHLY, CDR2 FYNNEI. This CDR3 contains 13 residues. The CDR3 nucleotides are TGTGCCAGCAGTGAGAGTAGCACAGATACGCAGTATTTT. It encodes CASSESSTDTQYF. The entire variable domain, with the rest obtained from reference TRBV2 and TRBJ2-3, is as follows: EPEVTQTPSHQVTQMGQEVILRCVPISNHLYFYWYRQILGQKVEFLVSFYNNEISEKSEIFDDQFSVERPDGSNFTLKIRSTKLEDSAMYFCASSESSTDTQYFGPGTRLTVL.

A note on this clone: Sequence at one end of the junction differs from germline and may be a read error. The CDR3 bases are TGTGCCAGCAGCGGGCCCTACGATGAGCAGTTCTTC. This encodes CASSGPYDEQFF. J is TRBJ2-1 and V is TRBV6-2 or TRBV6-3; D is ambiguous. CDR1 and CDR2 (germline): MNHEY, SVGEGT. The CDR3 is made up of 12 amino acids.

The gene calls are TRBV6-5 and TRBJ1-1; no clear D gene. V lost 6 bases, J lost 6 bases, and 8 bases lay in between. Germline CDR1 is MNHEY and CDR2 is SVGAGI. The CDR3 has 11 residues. This CDR3 reads CASRNSAEAFF. The CDR3 DNA reads as TGTGCCAGCAGAAATTCGGCTGAAGCTTTCTTT.

This clone has more than one count but fewer than ten. V and J are TRBV11-2 and TRBJ1-2; the D gene is possibly TRBD1 (5 bases). The CDR3 has 14 amino acids. Germline V gene sequence: CDR1 SGHAT, CDR2 FQNNGV. V lost 1 base to trimming and J lost 6 bases, with 12 bases between them. This CDR3 reads CASSLGMGLDGYTF. The CDR3 region has the DNA TGTGCCAGCAGCTTAGGCATGGGGCTGGATGGCTACACCTTC.

The rearrangement uses TRBV15 and TRBJ1-2, with unresolved D. The CDR3 spans 13 residues. V was cut by 5 bases and J by 2 bases, with 9 bases left in between. CDR1 and CDR2 (germline): LNHNV, YYDKDF (reference sequence). DNA for the CDR3: TGTGCCACCAGCCGGGGATCCAACTATGGCTACACCTTC. Residues: CATSRGSNYGYTF.

The V gene is TRBV10-1, the J gene TRBJ1-1, with D uncertain. Germline V lookup: CDR1 WNHNN, CDR2 SYGVQD (reference sequence). CDR3 length equals 10 residues. V gave up 6 bases and J gave up 12 bases, with 11 bases separating them. CDR3 region: CASSPEFPFF. CDR3 sequence (DNA): TGCGCCAGCAGCCCGGAGTTCCCTTTCTTT.

J is TRBJ2-1 and V is TRBV5-6; D is ambiguous. V was trimmed by 0 bases and J by 4 bases, leaving 11 bases between them. CDR3 length: 15 residues. Germline-derived CDR1 and CDR2 are SGHDT and YYEEEE. CDR3 nucleotides: TGTGCCAGCAGCTTGGGCCAGGTCTTTTACAATGAGCAGTTCTTC. Its translation is CASSLGQVFYNEQFF. Together with reference TRBV5-6 and TRBJ2-1, the CDR3 gives the full variable domain: DAGVTQSPTHLIKTRGQQVTLRCSPKSGHDTVSWYQQALGQGPQFIFQYYEEEERQRGNFPDRFSGHQFPNYSSELNVNALLLGDSALYLCASSLGQVFYNEQFFGPGTRLTVL.

This chain joins TRBV7-2 and TRBJ2-7; tentatively, D is TRBD2 (7 bases). CDR3 length: 16 amino acids. CDR1 and CDR2 (germline): SGHTA, FQGNSA. The germline V and J ends were trimmed by 3 bases and 0 bases, with 15 bases remaining between them. CDR3 nucleotides: TGTGCCAGCAGCTTGACGGGGGGCTTTAGCTCCTACGAGCAGTACTTC. Protein sequence: CASSLTGGFSSYEQYF. The entire variable domain, with the rest obtained from reference TRBV7-2 and TRBJ2-7, is as follows: GAGVSQSPSNKVTEKGKDVELRCDPISGHTALYWYRQSLGQGLEFLIYFQGNSAPDKSGLPSDRFSAERTGGSVSTLTIQRTQQEDSAVYLCASSLTGGFSSYEQYFGPGTRLTVT.

A few counts support this clone. The V call is TRBV28, the J call TRBJ1-2; TRBD1 agrees at 7 bases. The CDR3 is made up of 16 amino acids. The V segment lost 3 bases and the J segment 4 bases; nucleotides outside the gene matches: 11. Germline CDR1 MDHEN, CDR2 SYDVKM. As DNA, the CDR3 is TGTGCCAGCAGTTTCATCTCGGGACAGTCAGCCTATGGCTACACCTTC. This codes for CASSFISGQSAYGYTF.

This chain connects TRBV7-2 to TRBJ2-7; D possibly corresponds to TRBD1 (6 bases). This CDR3 has 13 residues. Looked up from germline, CDR1 is SGHTA and CDR2 is FQGNSA. V lost 4 bases to trimming and J lost 5 bases, with 12 bases between them. In DNA, the CDR3 is TGTGCCAGCAGCTACCTCAGGGGTGACGAGCAGTACTTC. Protein sequence: CASSYLRGDEQYF.

This chain joins TRBV30 and TRBJ1-6, with 9 bases lining up with TRBD1. V trimming: 5 bases; J trimming: 7 bases; junction bases outside the gene matches: 3. The CDR3 is 13 residues long. The germline V gene encodes CDR1 GTSNPN and CDR2 SVGIG (reference sequence). CDR3 sequence (DNA): TGTGCCTGGGGGACAGGGAGAAATTCACCCCTCCACTTT. Its protein product is CAWGTGRNSPLHF.

This rearrangement joins TRBV19 to TRBJ1-3, with a tentative D call TRBD1 (6 bases). CDR1 is LNHDA and CDR2 is SQIVND in the germline V gene (reference sequence). This CDR3 has 18 residues. Trimming removed 3 bases from V and 0 bases from J, with 18 bases in between. The CDR3 region is CASSITRGQSPSGNTIYF. Written as DNA, the CDR3 is TGTGCCAGTAGTATTACCAGGGGCCAGTCCCCCTCTGGAAACACCATATATTTT.

The chain combines TRBV6-5 with TRBJ1-6; 7 bases map to TRBD1. Germline V CDR1 and CDR2: MNHEY, SVGAGI. This CDR3 contains 13 residues. The trim removed 8 bases at V and 4 bases at J, leaving 2 bases unmatched. CDR3 nucleotide sequence: TGTGCCAGCGAGGGACAGTATAATTCACCCCTCCACTTT. Translation: CASEGQYNSPLHF.

The chain recombines TRBV28 with TRBJ1-2; 7 nucleotides align to TRBD1. There are 16 residues in the CDR3. In germline, CDR1 is MDHEN, CDR2 SYDVKM. The ends lost 6 bases at V and 5 bases at J; junction bases unmatched: 15. In DNA, the CDR3 is TGTGCCAGCAGCTCAGTTTTCCGACAGGGCGGGTATGGCTACACCTTC. This translates into CASSSVFRQGGYGYTF.

The chain couples TRBV18 to TRBJ1-1, with 9 bases identical to TRBD1. The germline V gene encodes CDR1 KGHSH and CDR2 LQKENI. Trimming at V came to 3 bases and at J to 11 bases, leaving 7 bases not matched to a gene. CDR3 length: 13 amino acids. CDR3: CASSPGTGPEAFF. Written as DNA, the CDR3 is TGTGCCAGCTCACCCGGGACAGGGCCCGAGGCTTTCTTT. The variable domain in full, completed from reference TRBV18 and TRBJ1-1, reads NAGVMQNPRHLVRRRGQEARLRCSPMKGHSHVYWYRQLPEEGLKFMVYLQKENIIDESGMPKERFSAEFPKEGPSILRIQQVVRGDSAAYFCASSPGTGPEAFFGQGTRLTVV.

This clone was observed once. The gene calls are TRBV27 and TRBJ1-2; 8 bases line up with TRBD1. V was clipped by 3 bases and J by 6 bases; unmatched bases: 12. This CDR3 has 16 amino acids. Germline V gene data show CDR1 as MNHEY and CDR2 as SMNVEV (reference sequence). The CDR3 bases are TGTGCCAGCAGTTTCGCACCCCCGGACAGGGTGGATGGCTACACCTTC. Translation gives CASSFAPPDRVDGYTF.